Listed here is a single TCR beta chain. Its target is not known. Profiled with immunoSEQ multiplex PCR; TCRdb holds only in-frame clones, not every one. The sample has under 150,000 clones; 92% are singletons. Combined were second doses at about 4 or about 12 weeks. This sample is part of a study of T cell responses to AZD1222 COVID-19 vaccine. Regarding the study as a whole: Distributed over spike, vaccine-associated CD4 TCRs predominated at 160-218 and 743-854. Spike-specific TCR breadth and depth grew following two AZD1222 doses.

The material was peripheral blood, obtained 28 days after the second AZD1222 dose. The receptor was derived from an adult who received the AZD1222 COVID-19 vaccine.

The CDR3 loop reads CASILRGQGVETQYF. CDR3 DNA sequence: TGTGCCAGCATCCTACGTGGACAGGGAGTAGAGACCCAGTACTTC. The rearrangement joins TRBV7-9 to TRBJ2-5; TRBD1 matches 8 bases. The CDR3 is made up of 15 amino acids. The germline gives CDR1 SEHNR, CDR2 FQNEAQ (reference sequence). V dropped 7 bases and J dropped 4; count of bases not matched to a gene: 11. The variable domain in full, completed from reference TRBV7-9 and TRBJ2-5, reads DTGVSQNPRHKITKRGQNVTFRCDPISEHNRLYWYRQTLGQGPEFLTYFQNEAQLEKSRLLSDRFSAERPKGSFSTLEIQRTEQGDSAMYLCASILRGQGVETQYFGPGTRLLVL.